These 8 T cell receptor beta chains originate from one sample sequenced in a study of CD8 T cells in ankylosing spondylitis. Each CDR3 protein is one row after TCRdb ran MiXCR on the 5' RACE reads. The sample has about 130,000 distinct CDR3 sequences; approximately 9.7% are singletons. The sequenced sample consisted of blood, either unsorted or a sorted T cell fraction (not recorded which). The source of these receptors is a male donor with ankylosing spondylitis or in good health (not recorded which).

This sequence joins TRBV5-1 and TRBJ2-1, with 7 bases identical to TRBD1. Germline V gene lookup returns CDR1 SGHRS and CDR2 YFSETQ. This CDR3 is 15 amino acids long. Trimming took 0 bases from V and 5 from J; bases not matched to a gene: 5. In DNA form, the CDR3 reads TGCGCCAGCAGCTTGGTAACAGGGGTGGACAATGAGCAGTTCTTC. Its translation is CASSLVTGVDNEQFF.

V gene TRBV4-1 combines with J gene TRBJ2-7; D gene uncertain. This CDR3 is 14 amino acids long. CDR1 and CDR2 (germline): MGHRA, YSYEKL. The V end was cut by 1 base, the J end by 2 bases, with 9 bases between. In DNA form, the CDR3 reads TGCGCCAGCAGCCAAGGTACGGCTACCTACGAGCAGTACTTC. It yields the protein CASSQGTATYEQYF.

Only a few counts were recorded for this clonotype. The CDR3 loop is CASSLALAGGTEAFF. The CDR3 DNA reads as TGCGCCAGCAGCTTGGCGTTAGCAGGGGGCACTGAAGCTTTCTTT. The rearrangement links TRBV5-1 to TRBJ1-1; TRBD1 agrees at 7 bases. The CDR3 runs 15 residues. CDR1 SGHRS and CDR2 YFSETQ come from the germline V gene. V was pared by 0 bases and J by 4 bases, with 6 bases of the junction left unmatched. The full variable domain, completed using reference TRBV5-1 and TRBJ1-1, is KAGVTQTPRYLIKTRGQQVTLSCSPISGHRSVSWYQQTPGQGLQFLFEYFSETQRNKGNFPGRFSGRQFSNSRSEMNVSTLELGDSALYLCASSLALAGGTEAFFGQGTRLTVV.

This clonotype was seen ten or more times. This rearrangement joins TRBV20-1 to TRBJ2-3; D gene unclear. Germline V gene sequence: CDR1 DFQATT, CDR2 SNEGSKA (reference sequence). V lost 8 bases and J lost 2, with 2 bases in between. The CDR3 has 9 amino acids. The CDR3 DNA sequence: TGCAGTACCACAGATACGCAGTATTTT. As protein: CSTTDTQYF.

Notes on this clonotype: A much larger clonotype is one base distant, so this may be a read error. This chain connects TRBV20-1 to TRBJ2-2; D may match TRBD1 or TRBD2 (5 bases each). The CDR3 sequence is 16 residues long. Germline V lookup: CDR1 DFQATT, CDR2 SNEGSKA (reference sequence). The CDR3 DNA is TGCTGTGCTAGAGCGGTGGGTCAGGGCGTTTCCGGGGAGCTGTTTTTT. Encoded protein: CCARAVGQGVSGELFF.

At least ten counts were recorded for this clonotype. J is TRBJ1-1 and V is TRBV7-2, with 10 bases aligning to TRBD1. This CDR3 contains 15 residues. Unmatched junction bases numbered 4, after V lost 5 bases and J lost 1 base. CDR1 SGHTA and CDR2 FQGNSA come from the germline V gene. CDR3 DNA: TGTGCCAGCAGCCTGGACAGGGGGGAGAACACTGAAGCTTTCTTT. Its protein is CASSLDRGENTEAFF. The whole variable domain, filled in from reference TRBV7-2 and TRBJ1-1, reads GAGVSQSPSNKVTEKGKDVELRCDPISGHTALYWYRQSLGQGLEFLIYFQGNSAPDKSGLPSDRFSAERTGGSVSTLTIQRTQQEDSAVYLCASSLDRGENTEAFFGQGTRLTVV.

The rearrangement links TRBV7-2 to TRBJ2-7; D gene unclear. Deletions cut 1 base from V and 7 bases from J, with 11 bases between. Germline V gene sequence: CDR1 SGHTA, CDR2 FQGNSA. The CDR3 is made up of 13 amino acids. The chain's CDR3 is CASSLEQWSEQYF. For the CDR3, the DNA is TGTGCCAGCAGCTTAGAACAGTGGAGTGAGCAGTACTTC.

As DNA, the CDR3 is TGCAGCGTTGAACCCCCAGGGGTGCTAGAGACCCAGTACTTC. It translates to CSVEPPGVLETQYF. The V call is TRBV29-1, the J call TRBJ2-5; TRBD1 might be the D (6 bases). The V gene's germline CDR1 is SQVTM and CDR2 ANQGSEA. CDR3 length equals 14 residues. Trimming cost V 2 bases and J 4 bases, with 14 bases left between them. Full variable domain (outside the CDR3, taken from reference TRBV29-1 and TRBJ2-5): SAVISQKPSRDICQRGTSLTIQCQVDSQVTMMFWYRQQPGQSLTLIATANQGSEATYESGFVIDKFPISRPNLTFSTLTVSNMSPEDSSIYLCSVEPPGVLETQYFGPGTRLLVL.